The clone carrying this T cell receptor beta chain was found many times. The entry originates in a study of T cells in Graves' hyperthyroidism and ophthalmopathy. CDR3 length: 17 residues. The germline V gene has CDR1 SEHNR and CDR2 FQNEAQ (reference sequence). The V end was cut by 5 bases, the J end by 0 bases, with 16 bases between. Regions amplified from RNA transcripts were the TCR beta CDR3 regions. Initially, a first-round RT-PCR of the TCR CDR3 employed the HTBI primer set. TCRdb reprocessed the multiplex PCR reads with MiXCR, giving one entry per CDR3 protein. The table shows 300,000 or so distinct CDR3 sequences, with roughly 20% occurring only once. The hyperthyroidism was newly diagnosed and had lasted under 2 months; the patients were aged 18 to 65. Pregnant or lactating patients were excluded, as were those with uncontrolled infection or other autoimmune disease. Diagnosis relied on clinical symptoms, serum thyroxine and TRAb, thyroid ultrasound and orbital computed tomography.

Sample: blood. V gene TRBV7-9 combines with J gene TRBJ2-2, with D maybe TRBD1 (6 bases). This TCR was sampled from a woman in her fifties or sixties with Graves' hyperthyroidism. As DNA, the CDR3 is TGTGCCAGCAGCCGTACAGGGAGAACGGCGAACACCGGGGAGCTGTTTTTT. Its translation: CASSRTGRTANTGELFF. Looking up the rest from reference TRBV7-9 and TRBJ2-2 gives the full variable domain: DTGVSQNPRHKITKRGQNVTFRCDPISEHNRLYWYRQTLGQGPEFLTYFQNEAQLEKSRLLSDRFSAERPKGSFSTLEIQRTEQGDSAMYLCASSRTGRTANTGELFFGEGSRLTVL.